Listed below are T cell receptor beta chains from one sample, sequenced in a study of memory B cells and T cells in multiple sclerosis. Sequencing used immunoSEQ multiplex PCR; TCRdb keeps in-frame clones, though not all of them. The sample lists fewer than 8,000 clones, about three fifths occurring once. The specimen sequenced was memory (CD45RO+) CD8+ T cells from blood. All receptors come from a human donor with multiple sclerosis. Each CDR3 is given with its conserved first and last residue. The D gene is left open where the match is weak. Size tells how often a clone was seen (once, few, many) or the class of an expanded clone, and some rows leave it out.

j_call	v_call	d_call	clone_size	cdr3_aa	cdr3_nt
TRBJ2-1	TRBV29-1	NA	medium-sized	CSVEVRVDNEQFF	TGCAGCGTTGAGGTCAGGGTGGACAATGAGCAGTTCTTC
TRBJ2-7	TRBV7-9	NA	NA	CASSFSGSSYEQYF	TGTGCCAGCAGCTTCTCAGGATCTAGCTACGAGCAGTACTTC
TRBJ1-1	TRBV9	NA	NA	CASSVDSQVIRNTEAFF	TGTGCCAGCAGCGTAGACTCCCAGGTCATACGGAACACTGAAGCTTTCTTT
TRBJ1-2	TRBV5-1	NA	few	CASSLGSPELYGYTF	TGCGCCAGCAGCTTGGGGAGCCCGGAGCTCTATGGCTACACCTTC
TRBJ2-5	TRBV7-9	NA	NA	CASSEGAGETQYF	TGTGCCAGCAGCGAAGGGGCGGGGGAGACCCAGTACTTC
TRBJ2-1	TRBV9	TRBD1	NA	CASSPSLQGVHEQFF	TGTGCCAGCAGCCCAAGCCTACAGGGGGTGCATGAGCAGTTCTTC
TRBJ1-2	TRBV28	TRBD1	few	CASSPLPRGLGYGYTF	TGTGCCAGCAGTCCCCTCCCCAGGGGGTTGGGGTATGGCTACACCTTC
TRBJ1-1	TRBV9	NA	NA	CASGGTSYEAFF	TGTGCCAGTGGGGGGACGTCTTATGAAGCTTTCTTT
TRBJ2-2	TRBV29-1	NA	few	CSVAPHTGSTGELFF	TGCAGCGTCGCTCCACATACAGGTTCGACCGGGGAGCTGTTTTTT
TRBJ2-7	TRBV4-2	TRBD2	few	CASSQETSGPYEQYF	TGTGCCAGCAGCCAAGAGACTAGCGGCCCCTACGAGCAGTACTTC
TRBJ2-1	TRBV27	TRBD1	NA	CASSEDRGRSYNEQFF	TGTGCCAGCAGTGAGGACAGGGGACGCTCCTACAATGAGCAGTTCTTC
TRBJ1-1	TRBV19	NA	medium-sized	CASRGGNTEAFF	TGTGCCAGTAGGGGGGGTAACACTGAAGCTTTCTTT
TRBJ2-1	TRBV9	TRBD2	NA	CASSVNGAGGYNEQFF	TGTGCCAGCAGCGTAAACGGCGCGGGAGGGTACAATGAGCAGTTCTTC
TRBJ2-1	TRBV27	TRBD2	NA	CASSPSSSGWGEQFF	TGTGCCAGCAGTCCGAGTTCTAGCGGGTGGGGTGAGCAGTTCTTC
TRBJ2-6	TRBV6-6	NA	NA	CASSGGTGANVLTF	TGTGCCAGCAGCGGAGGGACTGGGGCCAACGTCCTGACTTTC
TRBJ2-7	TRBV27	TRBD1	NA	CASSYGTGSKNEQYF	TGTGCCAGCAGTTACGGGACAGGGAGTAAGAACGAGCAGTACTTC
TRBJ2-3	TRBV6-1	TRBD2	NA	CASSEGGGATDTQYF	TGTGCCAGCAGTGAAGGCGGGGGGGCCACAGATACGCAGTATTTT
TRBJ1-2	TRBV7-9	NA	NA	CASSLASSGYTF	TGTGCCAGCAGCTTAGCGTCAAGCGGCTACACCTTC
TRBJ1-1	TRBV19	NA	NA	CASSIVPQGLGEAFF	TGTGCCAGTAGTATAGTACCCCAGGGTCTCGGTGAAGCTTTCTTT
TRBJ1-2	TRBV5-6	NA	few	CASSLAWGQGYGYTF	TGTGCCAGCAGCTTGGCTTGGGGCCAGGGGTATGGCTACACCTTC
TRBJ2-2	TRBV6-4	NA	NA	CASSASEETSAGELFF	TGTGCCAGCAGTGCCTCCGAGGAGACCTCGGCCGGGGAGCTGTTTTTT
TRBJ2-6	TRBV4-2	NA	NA	CASSQDGGAGANVLTF	TGTGCCAGCAGCCAAGATGGGGGCGCTGGGGCCAACGTCCTGACTTTC
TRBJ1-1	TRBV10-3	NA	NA	CAISEAPGVEAFF	TGTGCCATCAGTGAGGCCCCAGGGGTTGAAGCTTTCTTT
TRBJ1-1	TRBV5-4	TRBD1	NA	CASSRLTGGIGNTEAFF	TGTGCCAGCAGCCGCCTGACAGGGGGGATAGGGAACACTGAAGCTTTCTTT
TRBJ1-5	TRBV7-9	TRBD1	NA	CASLGQGINQPQHF	TGTGCCAGCCTGGGACAGGGGATAAATCAGCCCCAGCATTTT
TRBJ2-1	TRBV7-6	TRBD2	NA	CASSLEPSGVYNEQFF	TGTGCCAGCAGCTTAGAGCCTAGCGGGGTCTACAATGAGCAGTTCTTC
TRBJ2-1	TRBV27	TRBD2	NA	CASSWTSRNEQFF	TGTGCCAGCAGTTGGACTAGCAGGAATGAGCAGTTCTTC
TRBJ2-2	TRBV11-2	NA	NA	CASSLISRDWLFF	TGTGCCAGCAGCTTAATCTCGCGGGACTGGCTGTTTTTT
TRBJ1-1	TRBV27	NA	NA	CASRLTLMNTEAFF	TGTGCCAGCAGATTGACACTCATGAACACTGAAGCTTTCTTT
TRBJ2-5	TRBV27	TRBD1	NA	CASTGGPGEKTQYF	TGTGCCAGTACAGGGGGCCCTGGGGAAAAGACCCAGTACTTC
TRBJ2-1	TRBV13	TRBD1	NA	CASSPGTGGFEQFF	TGTGCCAGCAGCCCGGGGACAGGGGGCTTTGAGCAGTTCTTC
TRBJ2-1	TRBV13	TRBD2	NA	CASSLGGSGGREQFF	TGTGCCAGCAGCTTGGGGGGTAGCGGGGGGCGTGAGCAGTTCTTC
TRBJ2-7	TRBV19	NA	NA	CASSARRDSGVEQYF	TGTGCCAGTAGTGCCAGGAGGGACTCTGGGGTCGAGCAGTACTTC
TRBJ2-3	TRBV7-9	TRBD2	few	CASSLGPRGVRTQYF	TGTGCCAGCAGCTTAGGTCCGCGGGGGGTACGAACGCAGTATTTT
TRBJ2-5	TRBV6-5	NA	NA	CASSPYIGSAETQYF	TGTGCCAGCAGTCCGTATATTGGGAGCGCGGAGACCCAGTACTTC
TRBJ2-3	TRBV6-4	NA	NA	CASSDSGEADTQYF	TGTGCCAGCAGTGACTCGGGGGAGGCAGATACGCAGTATTTT
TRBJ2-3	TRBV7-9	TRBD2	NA	CASSSPGLDDTQYF	TGTGCCAGCAGCTCCCCGGGACTAGATGATACGCAGTATTTT
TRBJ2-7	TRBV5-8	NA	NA	CASSRGSIEQYF	TGTGCCAGCAGCCGCGGCTCAATCGAGCAGTACTTC
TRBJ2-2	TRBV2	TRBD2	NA	CASSDPNSGGRTGELFF	TGTGCCAGCAGTGATCCTAATAGCGGGGGGAGGACCGGGGAGCTGTTTTTT
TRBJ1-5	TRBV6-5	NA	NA	CASSYGLGSQPQHF	TGTGCCAGCAGTTACGGACTAGGAAGTCAGCCCCAGCATTTT
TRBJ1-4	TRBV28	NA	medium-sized	CASSLWIHHEKLFF	TGTGCCAGCAGTTTATGGATACACCATGAAAAACTGTTTTTT